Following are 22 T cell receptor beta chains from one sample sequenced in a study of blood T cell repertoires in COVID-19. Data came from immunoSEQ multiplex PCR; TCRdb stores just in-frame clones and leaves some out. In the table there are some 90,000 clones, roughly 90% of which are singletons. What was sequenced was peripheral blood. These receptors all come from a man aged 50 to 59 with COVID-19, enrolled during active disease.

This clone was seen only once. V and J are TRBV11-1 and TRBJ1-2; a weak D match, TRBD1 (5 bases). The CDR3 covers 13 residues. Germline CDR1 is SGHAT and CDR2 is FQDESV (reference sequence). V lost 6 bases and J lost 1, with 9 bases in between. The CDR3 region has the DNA TGTGCCAGCAGACCCGACAGTAACTATGGCTACACCTTC. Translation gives CASRPDSNYGYTF.

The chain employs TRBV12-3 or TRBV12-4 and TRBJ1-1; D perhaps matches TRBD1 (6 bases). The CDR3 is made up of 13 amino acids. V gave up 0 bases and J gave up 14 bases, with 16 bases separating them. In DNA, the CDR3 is TGTGCCAGCAGTTTAGCGCCGGGAGGGGGGCCCTTCTTT. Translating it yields CASSLAPGGGPFF.

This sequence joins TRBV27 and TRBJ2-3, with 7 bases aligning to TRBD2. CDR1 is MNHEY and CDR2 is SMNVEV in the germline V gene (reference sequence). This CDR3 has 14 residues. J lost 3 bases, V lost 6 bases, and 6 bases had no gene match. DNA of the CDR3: TGTGCCAGCAGACGGGACTACCAGACAGATACGCAGTATTTT. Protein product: CASRRDYQTDTQYF.

The CDR3 is CATTNLGGLAGGHTGELFF. In nucleotides, the CDR3 is TGTGCCACCACGAACCTCGGGGGGTTAGCGGGGGGGCACACCGGGGAGCTGTTTTTT. The rearrangement links TRBV2 to TRBJ2-2; 11 positions match TRBD2. CDR3 length: 19 amino acids. Losses at the gene ends were 10 bases for V and 3 bases for J; bases not matched to a gene: 19. In germline, CDR1 is SNHLY, CDR2 FYNNEI.

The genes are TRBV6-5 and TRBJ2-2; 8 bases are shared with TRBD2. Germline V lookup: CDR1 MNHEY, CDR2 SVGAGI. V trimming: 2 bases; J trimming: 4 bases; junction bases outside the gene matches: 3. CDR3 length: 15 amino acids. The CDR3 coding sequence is TGTGCCAGCAGTTACGACCGGGGGGGCACCGGGGAGCTGTTTTTT. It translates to CASSYDRGGTGELFF.

CDR3 sequence (DNA): TGCGCCAGCAGTCTGGGACAGCTAAATGAAGCTTTCTTT. Amino acids: CASSLGQLNEAFF. V usage is TRBV5-1 and J usage is TRBJ1-1, with 7 bases identical to TRBD1. The ends lost 5 bases at V and 7 bases at J; junction bases unmatched: 8. Germline V lookup: CDR1 SGHRS, CDR2 YFSETQ. CDR3 length equals 13 residues.

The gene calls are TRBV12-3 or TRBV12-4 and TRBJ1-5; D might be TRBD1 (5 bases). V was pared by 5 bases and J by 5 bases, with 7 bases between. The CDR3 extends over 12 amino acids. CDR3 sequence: CASSRGDQPQHF. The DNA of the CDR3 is TGTGCCAGCAGTCGGGGGGATCAGCCCCAGCATTTT.

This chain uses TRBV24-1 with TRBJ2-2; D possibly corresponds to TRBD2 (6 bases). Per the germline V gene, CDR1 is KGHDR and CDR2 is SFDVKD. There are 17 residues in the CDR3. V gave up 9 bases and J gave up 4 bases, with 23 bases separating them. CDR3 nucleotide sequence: TGTGCCACCGAAGCAGGGAGGAGGGGACGGATCACCGGGGAGCTGTTTTTT. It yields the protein CATEAGRRGRITGELFF.

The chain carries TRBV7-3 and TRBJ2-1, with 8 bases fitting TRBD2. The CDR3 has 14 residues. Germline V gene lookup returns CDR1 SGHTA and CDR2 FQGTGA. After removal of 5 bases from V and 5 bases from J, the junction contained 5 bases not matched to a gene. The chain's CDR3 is CASSPGGAHNEQFF. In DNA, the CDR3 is TGTGCCAGCAGCCCCGGGGGGGCCCACAATGAGCAGTTCTTC.

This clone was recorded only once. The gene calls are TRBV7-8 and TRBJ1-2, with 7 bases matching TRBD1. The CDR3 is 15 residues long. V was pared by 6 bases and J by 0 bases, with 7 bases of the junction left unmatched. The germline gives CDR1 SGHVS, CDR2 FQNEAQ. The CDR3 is CASSATGQTNYGYTF. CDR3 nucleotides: TGTGCCAGCAGTGCAACGGGACAGACTAACTATGGCTACACCTTC.

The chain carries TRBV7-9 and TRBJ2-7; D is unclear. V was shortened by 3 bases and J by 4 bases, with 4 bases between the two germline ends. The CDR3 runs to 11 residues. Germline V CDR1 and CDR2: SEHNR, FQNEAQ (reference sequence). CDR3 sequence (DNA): TGTGCCAGCAGCTTGTATTACGAGCAGTACTTC. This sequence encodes CASSLYYEQYF.

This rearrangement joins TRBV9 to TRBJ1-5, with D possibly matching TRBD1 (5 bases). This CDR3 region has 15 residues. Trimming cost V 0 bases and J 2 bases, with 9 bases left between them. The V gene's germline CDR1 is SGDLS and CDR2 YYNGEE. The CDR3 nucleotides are TGTGCCAGCAGCGTAGAGGCGGGGGGCAATCAGCCCCAGCATTTT. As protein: CASSVEAGGNQPQHF.

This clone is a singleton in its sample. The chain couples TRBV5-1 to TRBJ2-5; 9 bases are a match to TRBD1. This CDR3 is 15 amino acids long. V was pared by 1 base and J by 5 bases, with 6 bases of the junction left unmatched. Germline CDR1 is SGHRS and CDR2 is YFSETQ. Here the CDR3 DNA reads TGCGCCAGCAGCTTGAGGACAGGGGCATGGGAGACCCAGTACTTC. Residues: CASSLRTGAWETQYF.

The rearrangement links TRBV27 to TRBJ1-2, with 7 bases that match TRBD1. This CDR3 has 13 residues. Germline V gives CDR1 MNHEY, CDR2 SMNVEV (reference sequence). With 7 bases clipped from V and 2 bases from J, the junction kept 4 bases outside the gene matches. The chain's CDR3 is CASKDRRNYGYTF. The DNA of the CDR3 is TGTGCCAGCAAGGACAGGCGAAACTATGGCTACACCTTC.

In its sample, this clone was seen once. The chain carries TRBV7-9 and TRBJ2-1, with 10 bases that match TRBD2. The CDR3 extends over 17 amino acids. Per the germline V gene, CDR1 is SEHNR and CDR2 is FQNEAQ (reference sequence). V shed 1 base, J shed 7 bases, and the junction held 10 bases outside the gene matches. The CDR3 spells CASSLGLSGGAVNEQFF. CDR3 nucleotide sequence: TGTGCCAGCAGCTTAGGGCTAAGCGGGGGGGCGGTTAATGAGCAGTTCTTC.

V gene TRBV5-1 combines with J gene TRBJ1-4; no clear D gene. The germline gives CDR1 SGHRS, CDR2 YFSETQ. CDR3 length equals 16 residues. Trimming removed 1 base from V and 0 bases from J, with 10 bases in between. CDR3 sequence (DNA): TGCGCCAGCAGCTTGAGGAGGAGTACAACTAATGAAAAACTGTTTTTT. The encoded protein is CASSLRRSTTNEKLFF.

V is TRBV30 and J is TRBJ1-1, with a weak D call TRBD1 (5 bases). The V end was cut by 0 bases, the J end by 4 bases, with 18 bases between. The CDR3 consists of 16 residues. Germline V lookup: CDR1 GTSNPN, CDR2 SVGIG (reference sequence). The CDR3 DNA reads TGTGCCTGGAGTGTACGGGGGGTTAGGAGGGGCACTGAAGCTTTCTTT. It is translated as CAWSVRGVRRGTEAFF.

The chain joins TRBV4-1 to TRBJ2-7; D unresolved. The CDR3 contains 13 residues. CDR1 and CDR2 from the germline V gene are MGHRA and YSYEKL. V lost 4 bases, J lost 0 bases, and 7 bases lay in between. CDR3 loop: CASSPSVSYEQYF. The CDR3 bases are TGCGCCAGCAGCCCAAGCGTCTCCTACGAGCAGTACTTC.

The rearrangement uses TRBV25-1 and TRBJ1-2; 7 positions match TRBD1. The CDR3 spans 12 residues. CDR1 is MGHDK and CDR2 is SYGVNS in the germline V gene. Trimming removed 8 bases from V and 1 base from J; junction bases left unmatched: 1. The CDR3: CASRQGNYGYTF. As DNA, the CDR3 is TGTGCCAGCCGACAGGGTAACTATGGCTACACCTTC.

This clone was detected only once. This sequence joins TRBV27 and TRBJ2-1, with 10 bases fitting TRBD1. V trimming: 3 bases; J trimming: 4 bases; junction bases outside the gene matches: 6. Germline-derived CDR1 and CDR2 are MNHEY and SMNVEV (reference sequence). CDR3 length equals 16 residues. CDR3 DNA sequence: TGTGCCAGCAGTTTGCCGACAGGGGGCGTGTACAATGAGCAGTTCTTC. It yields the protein CASSLPTGGVYNEQFF.

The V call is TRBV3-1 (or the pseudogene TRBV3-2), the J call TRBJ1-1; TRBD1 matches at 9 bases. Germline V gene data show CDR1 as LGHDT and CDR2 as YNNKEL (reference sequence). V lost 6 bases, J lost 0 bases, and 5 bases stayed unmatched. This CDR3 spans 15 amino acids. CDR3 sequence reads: CASSRTGVMNTEAFF. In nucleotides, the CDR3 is TGTGCCAGCAGTAGGACAGGGGTTATGAACACTGAAGCTTTCTTT.

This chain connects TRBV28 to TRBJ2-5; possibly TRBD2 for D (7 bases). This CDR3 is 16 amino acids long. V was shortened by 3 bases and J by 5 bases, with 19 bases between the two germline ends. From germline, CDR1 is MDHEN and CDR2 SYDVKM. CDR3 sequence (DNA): TGTGCCAGCAGTTTGGGCGGGGGCCTCCTGTGGGAGACCCAGTACTTC. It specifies CASSLGGGLLWETQYF.